The 5 T cell receptor beta chains below come from one sample, sequenced in a study of blood T cell repertoires in COVID-19. Here immunoSEQ multiplex PCR was the method, and the copy in TCRdb shows in-frame clones only, minus some. The table records about 110,000 clones, approximately 87% of them present only once. The sample consisted of peripheral blood. The receptors come from a woman aged 60-70 years with acute or convalescent COVID-19.

The chain uses TRBV14 and TRBJ2-2, with D maybe TRBD2 (5 bases). The CDR3 has 16 amino acids. Trimming shortened V by 3 bases and J by 3 bases, and 14 bases separated the two germline ends. Germline CDR1 is SGHDN and CDR2 is FVKESK. CDR3 region: CASSQRLAGYTGELFF. In DNA form, the CDR3 reads TGTGCCAGCAGCCAGCGTCTAGCTGGTTACACCGGGGAGCTGTTTTTT.

This clone occurred once. The chain couples TRBV6-5 to TRBJ2-1; 12 positions agree with TRBD2. With V trimmed by 1 base and J by 7 bases, 5 bases remained unmatched. Germline V gene sequence: CDR1 MNHEY, CDR2 SVGAGI. There are 16 residues in the CDR3. The CDR3 sequence is CASSYWSGTSGNEQFF. The CDR3 DNA reads TGTGCCAGCAGTTACTGGTCCGGGACTAGCGGGAATGAGCAGTTCTTC.

The chain couples TRBV28 to TRBJ2-2; tentatively, D is TRBD1 (6 bases). This CDR3 has 15 residues. Germline loops: CDR1 MDHEN, CDR2 SYDVKM. The ends were cut back, 9 bases at V and 3 bases at J, with 17 bases in the middle. CDR3 nucleotide sequence: TGTGCCAGTATACCCCGGGACACCGACACCGGGGAGCTGTTTTTT. Translating gives CASIPRDTDTGELFF.

The V gene is TRBV9, the J gene TRBJ1-1; D not resolved. V lost 4 bases, J lost 2 bases, and 18 bases lay in between. The CDR3 is made up of 16 amino acids. The germline V gene encodes CDR1 SGDLS and CDR2 YYNGEE. The CDR3 loop is CASSFRDRSTNTEAFF. CDR3 in DNA: TGTGCCAGCAGCTTCCGGGATCGATCTACCAACACTGAAGCTTTCTTT.

The rearrangement links TRBV10-3 to TRBJ1-2; D perhaps matches TRBD1 (6 bases). This CDR3 has 13 residues. Trimming shortened V by 3 bases and J by 1 base, and 6 bases separated the two germline ends. Germline V lookup: CDR1 ENHRY, CDR2 SYGVKD. In DNA, the CDR3 is TGTGCCATCAGTGAACAGGGTAACTATGGCTACACCTTC. This encodes CAISEQGNYGYTF.